Following are 29 T cell receptor beta chains from one sample sequenced in a study of vaccination and CD4 T cells after COVID-19. The Oncomine TCR Beta short-read assay generated sequence data from the DNA of cultured CD4+ T cells. Each CDR3 protein is one row after TCRdb ran MiXCR on the PCR reads. Of around 19,000 distinct CDR3 sequences listed, nearly 55% are singletons. Described treatment: approximately nine-day PBMC culture with coronavirus spike peptide pools or control peptides (ViraFEST assay). Their antigen targets remain unknown. What was sequenced was CD4+ T cells from blood, cultured in vitro. These TCRs come from a human donor who had recovered from COVID-19.

This chain links TRBV24-1 with TRBJ2-5; TRBD2 matches at 11 bases. Germline loops: CDR1 KGHDR, CDR2 SFDVKD. With 5 bases clipped from V and 1 base from J, the junction kept 11 bases outside the gene matches. The CDR3 has 18 amino acids. The CDR3 loop reads CATSGGTSGSSSQETQYF. The CDR3 bases are TGTGCCACCAGTGGGGGAACTAGCGGGAGCTCTTCCCAAGAGACCCAGTACTTC.

The V and J genes are TRBV18 and TRBJ2-2; D perhaps matches TRBD1 (5 bases). CDR3 length: 15 residues. Germline-derived CDR1 and CDR2 are KGHSH and LQKENI. Trimming took off 6 bases at V and 0 bases at J, with 11 bases between the two ends. This CDR3 is CASSPTQANTGELFF. The CDR3 DNA is TGTGCCAGCTCTCCCACACAGGCGAACACCGGGGAGCTGTTTTTT.

J is TRBJ2-5 and V is TRBV19; D ambiguous. Trimming pared 4 bases from V and 1 base from J, leaving 10 bases between. The germline V gene has CDR1 LNHDA and CDR2 SQIVND (reference sequence). The CDR3 is 14 residues long. The CDR3 DNA sequence: TGTGCCAGTAGTAAGGCTTCCAGCCAAGAGACCCAGTACTTC. This gives the protein CASSKASSQETQYF.

The chain uses TRBV25-1 and TRBJ1-2, with 10 bases matching TRBD1. Germline loops: CDR1 MGHDK, CDR2 SYGVNS. The ends lost 5 bases at V and 4 bases at J; junction bases unmatched: 1. The CDR3 is 13 amino acids. CDR3 in DNA: TGTGCCAGCAGTAGGGACAGGGGCTATGGCTACACCTTC. Protein: CASSRDRGYGYTF.

The chain's CDR3 is CASSYGGRETQYF. The CDR3, as DNA: TGTGCCAGCAGTTACGGAGGACGGGAGACCCAGTACTTC. This chain uses TRBV6-2 or TRBV6-3 with TRBJ2-5, with D perhaps TRBD2 (5 bases). Germline V gene sequence: CDR1 MNHEY, CDR2 SVGEGT. V shed 2 bases and J shed 5 bases, with 9 bases lying between them. The CDR3 has 13 residues.

The chain has TRBV20-1 and TRBJ2-7, with unresolved D. The germline V gene has CDR1 DFQATT and CDR2 SNEGSKA (reference sequence). V lost 7 bases to trimming and J lost 0 bases, with 10 bases between them. This CDR3 contains 12 residues. The CDR3 region has the DNA TGCAGTGTACAGCTGCCCTCCTACGAGCAGTACTTC. The encoded protein is CSVQLPSYEQYF.

The CDR3 region is CASSYGALWVGGEAFF. DNA for the CDR3: TGTGCCAGCAGTTACGGGGCCCTCTGGGTAGGAGGTGAAGCTTTCTTT. This chain uses TRBV6-5 with TRBJ1-1; D perhaps matches TRBD1 (5 bases). Germline CDR1 MNHEY, CDR2 SVGAGI. The CDR3 is 16 residues long. With 2 bases removed from V and 7 bases from J, the gap between germline ends came to 20 bases.

The chain joins TRBV27 to TRBJ2-7; weak D call: TRBD1 (5 bases). The CDR3 runs 15 residues. From germline, CDR1 is MNHEY and CDR2 SMNVEV (reference sequence). Trimming cost V 0 bases and J 3 bases, with 12 bases left between them. The CDR3, as DNA: TGTGCCAGCAGTTTATCGTGGGGCTTCGGCTACGAGCAGTACTTC. Amino acids: CASSLSWGFGYEQYF.

Only a few counts were recorded for this clonotype. The chain combines TRBV20-1 with TRBJ1-1, with D possibly matching TRBD1 (5 bases). This CDR3 spans 14 amino acids. The germline gives CDR1 DFQATT, CDR2 SNEGSKA (reference sequence). Trimming cost V 0 bases and J 2 bases, with 10 bases left between them. CDR3 protein: CSARDPGRNTEAFF. CDR3 bases: TGCAGTGCTAGAGATCCAGGGAGAAACACTGAAGCTTTCTTT.

The chain couples TRBV10-3 to TRBJ2-3; TRBD2 matches 11 bases. Germline V gene sequence: CDR1 ENHRY, CDR2 SYGVKD. V shed 5 bases and J 3 bases; nucleotides not matched to a gene: 1. CDR3 length equals 14 residues. CDR3 coding DNA: TGTGCCATCAGTAGACTAGCGGGAACAGATACGCAGTATTTT. Its translation: CAISRLAGTDTQYF.

The sample holds a few counts of this clonotype. This chain joins TRBV7-3 and TRBJ1-3; D is unresolved. The CDR3 length is 13 residues. Germline CDR1 reads SGHTA; CDR2 reads FQGTGA. Trimming removed 5 bases at V and 0 bases at J, with 5 bases between. CDR3 loop: CASSQSSGNTIYF. The CDR3, as DNA: TGTGCCAGCAGCCAGAGCTCTGGAAACACCATATATTTT.

This chain links TRBV5-1 with TRBJ1-2, with unresolved D. V was pared by 4 bases and J by 4 bases, with 17 bases between. This CDR3 has 15 amino acids. Germline lookup yields CDR1 SGHRS and CDR2 YFSETQ. The CDR3 DNA follows: TGCGCCAGCAGCGCCGCGGGTCTTCCGCGCTATGGCTACACCTTC. Translating gives CASSAAGLPRYGYTF.

The rearrangement uses TRBV6-4 and TRBJ1-2; D unclear. V was cut by 6 bases and J by 7 bases, with 15 bases left in between. The germline V gene encodes CDR1 MRHNA and CDR2 SNTAGT. This CDR3 region has 13 residues. The CDR3 here is CASRPTPNGGYTF. The CDR3 DNA reads as TGTGCCAGCAGGCCGACTCCCAACGGTGGCTACACCTTC.

The J gene is TRBJ2-5, the V gene TRBV7-9, with 12 bases lining up with TRBD2. This CDR3 contains 16 residues. Germline V lookup: CDR1 SEHNR, CDR2 FQNEAQ (reference sequence). The junction had 4 bases not matched to a gene; V was cut back by 5 bases and J by 0 bases. CDR3 in amino acids: CASSPGTSGYQETQYF. The CDR3 DNA follows: TGTGCCAGCAGCCCCGGGACTAGCGGGTACCAAGAGACCCAGTACTTC.

This clonotype was seen only once. V is TRBV6-5 and J is TRBJ1-1; D is unclear. V shed 2 bases and J shed 0 bases, with 10 bases lying between them. The germline V gene has CDR1 MNHEY and CDR2 SVGAGI. This CDR3 is 15 amino acids long. The CDR3 sequence is CASSYLRRMNTEAFF. The CDR3 DNA follows: TGTGCCAGCAGTTACCTTCGCAGGATGAACACTGAAGCTTTCTTT.

The rearrangement links TRBV12-3 or TRBV12-4 to TRBJ2-1, with TRBD2 identical over 11 bases. The CDR3 has 15 amino acids. Trimming cost V 6 bases and J 4 bases; bases outside gene matches: 5. CDR3 amino acids: CASSPGLAEYNEQFF. The CDR3 DNA reads TGTGCCAGCAGCCCGGGACTAGCGGAGTACAATGAGCAGTTCTTC.

This clonotype was counted between two and nine times. This rearrangement joins TRBV2 to TRBJ2-2; D ambiguous. CDR3 length equals 12 residues. V lost 8 bases, J lost 0 bases, and 4 bases lay in between. Germline assignment: CDR1 SNHLY and CDR2 FYNNEI. Written as DNA, the CDR3 is TGTGCCAGCCGACCGAACACCGGGGAGCTGTTTTTT. It encodes CASRPNTGELFF.

The chain combines TRBV7-8 with TRBJ1-1; D uncertain. V was pared by 5 bases and J by 6 bases, with 16 bases between. The CDR3 has 14 amino acids. CDR1 and CDR2 from the germline V gene are SGHVS and FQNEAQ. This chain's CDR3 is CASSPGSWAPEAFF. Here the CDR3 DNA reads TGTGCCAGCAGCCCCGGGTCTTGGGCACCTGAAGCTTTCTTT.

This sequence joins TRBV20-1 and TRBJ1-3, with D unclear. The ends were cut back, 0 bases at V and 1 base at J, with 13 bases in the middle. Germline V CDR1 and CDR2: DFQATT, SNEGSKA (reference sequence). The CDR3 runs to 16 residues. As DNA, the CDR3 is TGCAGTGCTAGAGATCCCAACACCAGTTCTGGAAACACCATATATTTT. This translates into CSARDPNTSSGNTIYF.

This chain uses TRBV6-1 with TRBJ2-5, with 9 bases fitting TRBD1. This CDR3 spans 12 amino acids. The J segment lost 4 bases and the V segment lost 6 bases, leaving 0 bases of the junction unmatched. Germline assignment: CDR1 MNHNS and CDR2 SASEGT. The CDR3 DNA reads TGTGCCAGCAGGGACAGGGGAGAGACCCAGTACTTC. Protein: CASRDRGETQYF.

This clonotype came up a few times. This chain connects TRBV7-6 to TRBJ1-6; D might be TRBD1 (6 bases). The CDR3 extends over 15 amino acids. Germline CDR1 SGHVS, CDR2 FNYEAQ. V lost 5 bases, J lost 6 bases, and 14 bases lay in between. CDR3 nucleotides: TGTGCCAGCAGCCTAAGGGGAGGGGGTAATTCACCCCTCCACTTT. Protein: CASSLRGGGNSPLHF. The full variable domain, rest sourced from reference TRBV7-6 and TRBJ1-6, is GAGVSQSPRYKVTKRGQDVALRCDPISGHVSLYWYRQALGQGPEFLTYFNYEAQQDKSGLPNDRFSAERPEGSISTLTIQRTEQRDSAMYRCASSLRGGGNSPLHFGNGTRLTVT.

This chain links TRBV5-1 with TRBJ2-7; TRBD2 matches 12 bases. V lost 4 bases, J lost 6 bases, and 11 bases stayed unmatched. Germline lookup yields CDR1 SGHRS and CDR2 YFSETQ. The CDR3 is 16 amino acids. The CDR3 DNA reads as TGCGCCAGCAGCCGAACACTAGCGGGAGGCCGAGGCGAGCAGTACTTC. Protein sequence: CASSRTLAGGRGEQYF.

V is TRBV7-8 and J is TRBJ2-7, with 7 bases matching TRBD1. Germline V gives CDR1 SGHVS, CDR2 FQNEAQ. The ends lost 0 bases at V and 2 bases at J; junction bases unmatched: 4. The CDR3 runs to 15 residues. The CDR3 reads CASSLANQGAYEQYF. The DNA of the CDR3 is TGTGCCAGCAGCTTAGCGAACCAGGGGGCCTACGAGCAGTACTTC.

The chain recombines TRBV7-9 with TRBJ1-1; D gene uncertain. Germline CDR1 and CDR2: SEHNR and FQNEAQ (reference sequence). Trimming left V 7 bases short and J 3 bases short, with 6 bases between. This CDR3 is built from 11 residues. The CDR3 here is CASNPYTEAFF. The CDR3 nucleotides read TGTGCCAGCAACCCCTACACTGAAGCTTTCTTT.

The chain is built from TRBV6-1 and TRBJ1-5; a weak D match, TRBD1 (6 bases). Germline CDR1 and CDR2: MNHNS and SASEGT. The CDR3 contains 16 residues. V dropped 2 bases and J dropped 2 bases, with 13 bases sitting between them. The CDR3 loop reads CASSESTGYGNQPQHF. The CDR3 DNA reads as TGTGCCAGCAGTGAATCAACAGGGTATGGCAATCAGCCCCAGCATTTT.

The CDR3 sequence is CASSPSRQLFVYGYTF. The CDR3 DNA reads TGTGCCAGCAGTCCATCCCGACAGCTTTTCGTCTATGGCTACACCTTC. The genes are TRBV28 and TRBJ1-2; TRBD1 is a possible D gene (5 bases). Germline lookup yields CDR1 MDHEN and CDR2 SYDVKM. Trimming removed 5 bases at V and 4 bases at J, with 20 bases between. The CDR3 length is 16 residues.

The chain recombines TRBV20-1 with TRBJ2-1; 12 nucleotides agree with TRBD2. The V segment lost 6 bases and the J segment 3 bases; nucleotides outside the gene matches: 12. Germline V gene data show CDR1 as DFQATT and CDR2 as SNEGSKA (reference sequence). The CDR3 is made up of 17 amino acids. The CDR3 loop reads CSASQLAGGGYYNEQFF. CDR3 DNA sequence: TGCAGTGCCAGCCAACTAGCGGGAGGAGGGTACTACAATGAGCAGTTCTTC.

The rearrangement joins TRBV5-1 to TRBJ1-1, with TRBD1 as a possible D gene (5 bases). The V gene lost 4 bases and the J gene lost 0 bases, with 10 bases spanning the gap. This CDR3 has 14 amino acids. Germline V lookup: CDR1 SGHRS, CDR2 YFSETQ. The CDR3 spells CASSGDVMNTEAFF. The CDR3 region has the DNA TGCGCCAGCAGCGGGGACGTTATGAACACTGAAGCTTTCTTT.

This chain links TRBV19 with TRBJ2-7, with a tentative D call TRBD2 (5 bases). This CDR3 region has 15 residues. Trimming left V 7 bases short and J 4 bases short, with 20 bases between. The V gene's germline CDR1 is LNHDA and CDR2 SQIVND (reference sequence). The CDR3 DNA follows: TGTGCCAGTACCGACGACGCGGCTAGCCAATACGAGCAGTACTTC. Residues: CASTDDAASQYEQYF.